This T cell receptor beta chain derives from a study of Graves' ophthalmopathy and Graves' hyperthyroidism. Study in general: Cases classed as stable hyperthyroidism had no ophthalmopathy within 18 months of follow-up. Findings and limits, study-wide: Thyroid clonotypes that were expanded above 0.001 frequency mostly also appeared in blood.

The CDR3 covers 13 residues. V was clipped by 5 bases and J by 5 bases, with 12 bases between them. Germline V gene sequence: CDR1 MDHEN, CDR2 SYDVKM. This clonotype was found a few times. Its target is not known. Amplification of the TCR beta CDR3 regions used RNA transcripts (as template). After a first-round RT-PCR with HTBI primers, a second-round multiplex PCR was run. TCRdb passed the multiplex PCR reads through MiXCR, listing each CDR3 protein once. Of over a million distinct CDR3 sequences listed, around a third are singletons. Additional autoimmune diseases, uncontrolled infections, pregnancy or lactation disqualified patients. Orbital computed tomography, thyroid ultrasound, TRAb, serum thyroxine and clinical symptoms formed the basis of diagnosis.

Sequencing used peripheral blood or thyroid tissue (not recorded which). The V gene is TRBV28, the J gene TRBJ2-5; D is undetermined. The source is an adult man with Graves' hyperthyroidism. The CDR3 DNA sequence: TGTGCCAGCAGTGCCCCCGCGACCGAGACCCAGTACTTC. Encoded protein: CASSAPATETQYF.